These 21 T cell receptor beta chains share one sample of origin, sequenced in a study of technical replicates of blood from several donors. The method was immunoSEQ multiplex PCR; TCRdb's version includes in-frame clones alone and lacks a portion of them. The table includes roughly 79,000 clones, nearly 96% detected once. The sequencing sample was made of T cells isolated from PBMCs. These receptors all come from a human donor in good health.

The chain carries TRBV28 and TRBJ2-3, with 12 bases fitting TRBD2. This CDR3 is 15 amino acids long. Germline lookup yields CDR1 MDHEN and CDR2 SYDVKM. Trimming removed 5 bases from V and 0 bases from J; junction bases left unmatched: 0. CDR3: CASSGLAGSTDTQYF. In DNA, the CDR3 is TGTGCCAGCAGTGGACTAGCGGGGAGCACAGATACGCAGTATTTT.

The rearrangement joins TRBV2 to TRBJ2-3; 7 positions agree with TRBD1. CDR3 size: 13 residues. Germline V gene data show CDR1 as SNHLY and CDR2 as FYNNEI. V lost 6 bases and J lost 1; bases outside the gene matches: 1. CDR3 amino acids: CASRGQGTDTQYF. The CDR3 DNA follows: TGTGCCAGCAGAGGACAGGGCACAGATACGCAGTATTTT. Full variable domain (rest looked up from reference TRBV2 and TRBJ2-3): EPEVTQTPSHQVTQMGQEVILRCVPISNHLYFYWYRQILGQKVEFLVSFYNNEISEKSEIFDDQFSVERPDGSNFTLKIRSTKLEDSAMYFCASRGQGTDTQYFGPGTRLTVL.

The genes are TRBV6-4 and TRBJ2-2, with D maybe TRBD1 (6 bases). CDR3 size: 14 residues. The germline V gene encodes CDR1 MRHNA and CDR2 SNTAGT. V was trimmed by 2 bases and J by 2 bases, leaving 6 bases between them. CDR3 nucleotides: TGTGCCAGCAGTGACGGGACAAACACCGGGGAGCTGTTTTTT. Translation: CASSDGTNTGELFF.

The chain recombines TRBV2 with TRBJ1-2; 9 nucleotides line up with TRBD1. The CDR3 spans 14 residues. Germline CDR1 and CDR2: SNHLY and FYNNEI. J was trimmed by 4 bases and V by 7 bases; bases with no gene match: 7. As DNA, the CDR3 is TGTGCCAGCACTAGGACAGGGGACCTCTATGGCTACACCTTC. Translated, it gives CASTRTGDLYGYTF.

The V gene is TRBV11-2, the J gene TRBJ1-5, with TRBD1 matching over 9 bases. CDR3 size: 14 residues. Trimming took 4 bases from V and 4 from J; bases not matched to a gene: 2. Looked up from germline, CDR1 is SGHAT and CDR2 is FQNNGV. CDR3: CASSYGTGNQPQHF. DNA for the CDR3: TGTGCCAGCAGCTATGGGACAGGGAATCAGCCCCAGCATTTT. Full variable domain (rest looked up from reference TRBV11-2 and TRBJ1-5): EAGVAQSPRYKIIEKRQSVAFWCNPISGHATLYWYQQILGQGPKLLIQFQNNGVVDDSQLPKDRFSAERLKGVDSTLKIQPAKLEDSAVYLCASSYGTGNQPQHFGDGTRLSIL.

The rearrangement uses TRBV10-3 and TRBJ1-1, with 12 bases that match TRBD1. The CDR3 is 16 residues long. Per the germline V gene, CDR1 is ENHRY and CDR2 is SYGVKD. Unmatched junction bases numbered 8, after V lost 5 bases and J lost 4 bases. The CDR3 DNA sequence: TGTGCCATCAGTCCCGGGACAGGGGGCTTGGGCACTGAAGCTTTCTTT. This gives the protein CAISPGTGGLGTEAFF.

This clone was recorded once. V gene TRBV27 combines with J gene TRBJ2-1; TRBD2 matches at 10 bases. The V gene end was trimmed by 4 bases and the J gene end by 5 bases; junction bases not matched to a gene: 8. This CDR3 contains 16 residues. CDR1 MNHEY and CDR2 SMNVEV come from the germline V gene (reference sequence). Here the CDR3 DNA reads TGTGCCAGCAGTTCGCTAGCGGGAGCCCCCCACAATGAGCAGTTCTTC. Protein product: CASSSLAGAPHNEQFF.

In this sample, this clone turned up once. The rearrangement links TRBV19 to TRBJ2-7; D not resolved. CDR1 is LNHDA, CDR2 SQIVND, per germline (reference sequence). V was cut by 3 bases and J by 2 bases, with 8 bases left in between. CDR3 length equals 13 residues. CDR3: CASSMGLAYEQYF. The DNA for the CDR3 is TGTGCCAGTAGTATGGGCCTGGCCTACGAGCAGTACTTC. Based on the CDR3 plus reference TRBV19 and TRBJ2-7, the full variable domain is DGGITQSPKYLFRKEGQNVTLSCEQNLNHDAMYWYRQDPGQGLRLIYYSQIVNDFQKGDIAEGYSVSREKKESFPLTVTSAQKNPTAFYLCASSMGLAYEQYFGPGTRLTVT.

The rearrangement links TRBV29-1 to TRBJ1-4; D gene unclear. The V gene lost 4 bases and the J gene lost 1 base, with 10 bases spanning the gap. The length of the CDR3 is 14 residues. Germline loops: CDR1 SQVTM, CDR2 ANQGSEA. This CDR3 is CSVADRVTNEKLFF. CDR3 coding DNA: TGCAGCGTTGCAGACCGGGTAACTAATGAAAAACTGTTTTTT.

The chain links TRBV5-4 to TRBJ1-2, with TRBD1 matching 11 bases. The trim removed 5 bases at V and 3 bases at J, leaving 9 bases unmatched. CDR3 length: 16 residues. Germline CDR1 and CDR2: SGHNT and YYREEE (reference sequence). The chain's CDR3 is CASSLTGQGAYYGYTF. The CDR3 DNA sequence: TGTGCCAGCAGTCTAACAGGACAGGGGGCCTACTATGGCTACACCTTC.

The chain joins TRBV29-1 to TRBJ2-7; D is perhaps TRBD1 (5 bases). This CDR3 region has 13 residues. Trimming shortened V by 6 bases and J by 1 base, and 13 bases separated the two germline ends. Germline CDR1 reads SQVTM; CDR2 reads ANQGSEA. This CDR3 is CSVIQARSYEQYF. CDR3 DNA sequence: TGCAGCGTAATACAGGCCCGGTCCTACGAGCAGTACTTC.

V is TRBV30 and J is TRBJ2-2; D is possibly TRBD2 (5 bases). The CDR3 has 14 amino acids. Trimming removed 8 bases from V and 8 bases from J, with 21 bases in between. CDR1 and CDR2 (germline): GTSNPN, SVGIG (reference sequence). The CDR3 region has the DNA TGTGCCGCGACCCCCTCTAGCATAGCAGGGGAGCTGTTTTTT. Translated, it gives CAATPSSIAGELFF.

The V gene is TRBV2, the J gene TRBJ2-7, with 7 bases fitting TRBD1. CDR3 length: 14 residues. Germline V gene lookup returns CDR1 SNHLY and CDR2 FYNNEI. V was clipped by 11 bases and J by 6 bases; unmatched bases: 16. The CDR3 bases are TGTGCCGCGCAGGGGGTACAGCGGAACGGCGAGCAGTACTTC. The encoded protein is CAAQGVQRNGEQYF.

The V and J genes are TRBV4-1 and TRBJ1-1; unclear D gene. Germline CDR1 is MGHRA and CDR2 is YSYEKL. CDR3 length equals 14 residues. V lost 4 bases to trimming and J lost 1 base, with 10 bases between them. The CDR3 DNA follows: TGCGCCAGCAGCCCCCCTAATTGGAACACTGAAGCTTTCTTT. Translating gives CASSPPNWNTEAFF.

This clone has a single count. The genes are TRBV30 and TRBJ2-7, with 13 bases aligning to TRBD2. Germline loops: CDR1 GTSNPN, CDR2 SVGIG (reference sequence). The CDR3 loop spans 20 amino acids. Trimming removed 0 bases from V and 3 bases from J; junction bases left unmatched: 17. The CDR3 loop is CAWSVYLGLAGVGGGYEQYF. CDR3 DNA sequence: TGTGCCTGGAGTGTATACTTAGGACTAGCGGGAGTGGGGGGCGGCTACGAGCAGTACTTC.

This clone has more than one count but fewer than ten. J is TRBJ2-1 and V is TRBV15; TRBD2 is a possible D gene (5 bases). The germline V and J ends were trimmed by 5 bases and 8 bases, with 10 bases remaining between them. The V gene's germline CDR1 is LNHNV and CDR2 YYDKDF (reference sequence). The CDR3 has 12 amino acids. The CDR3 DNA reads as TGTGCCACCAGCGCATCGGACTATGAGCAGTTCTTC. Residues: CATSASDYEQFF.

The chain recombines TRBV29-1 with TRBJ2-7; 8 bases are a match to TRBD1. Germline CDR1 and CDR2: SQVTM and ANQGSEA. After removal of 5 bases from V and 2 bases from J, the junction contained 2 bases not matched to a gene. The CDR3 loop spans 12 amino acids. The CDR3 protein is CSVQGQAYEQYF. In nucleotides, the CDR3 is TGCAGCGTTCAGGGACAGGCCTACGAGCAGTACTTC.

The chain couples TRBV6-5 to TRBJ1-1; 7 bases align to TRBD1. J lost 7 bases, V lost 5 bases, and 4 bases had no gene match. The CDR3 extends over 12 amino acids. The germline V gene has CDR1 MNHEY and CDR2 SVGAGI. CDR3 protein: CASSEWDSEAFF. The CDR3 DNA reads as TGTGCCAGCAGTGAATGGGACAGTGAAGCTTTCTTT.

V gene TRBV4-1 combines with J gene TRBJ2-7; 7 bases line up with TRBD2. Germline CDR1 is MGHRA and CDR2 is YSYEKL. J was trimmed by 0 bases and V by 8 bases; bases with no gene match: 4. This CDR3 has 13 amino acids. The CDR3 DNA sequence: TGCGCCAGCGGTAGCGGGTCCTCCTACGAGCAGTACTTC. Protein sequence: CASGSGSSYEQYF.

This clone was seen a single time. V gene TRBV6-5 combines with J gene TRBJ2-1; D may be TRBD1 (5 bases). Trimming took off 0 bases at V and 1 base at J, with 10 bases between the two ends. CDR1 MNHEY and CDR2 SVGAGI come from the germline V gene. The CDR3 runs 16 residues. The CDR3 region has the DNA TGTGCCAGCAGTTACTCGGCCAGGGCATCCTACAATGAGCAGTTCTTC. Translating it yields CASSYSARASYNEQFF.

CDR3 nucleotides: TGTGCCAGCAGCTTATCTAGCGGGAGGTACGAGCAGTACTTC. Translating it yields CASSLSSGRYEQYF. V and J are TRBV7-3 and TRBJ2-7; 11 bases map to TRBD2. The germline V gene encodes CDR1 SGHTA and CDR2 FQGTGA. CDR3 length: 14 residues. J was trimmed by 4 bases and V by 2 bases; bases with no gene match: 1.